This T cell receptor beta chain was sequenced in a study of sequential checkpoint blockade in melanoma. Sequencing used immunoSEQ multiplex PCR; TCRdb keeps in-frame clones, though not all of them. The sample lists about 20,000 clones, about four fifths occurring once. Sample treatment: randomized to nivolumab then ipilimumab (arm A) or the reverse (arm B). The CDR3 extends over 14 amino acids. The ends lost 4 bases at V and 3 bases at J; junction bases unmatched: 6. CDR1 is SGHDT and CDR2 is YYEEEE in the germline V gene. The source was CD8+ T cells sorted from blood (inferred from file names), collected from a patient given nivolumab and ipilimumab in sequence. The genes are TRBV5-6 and TRBJ1-2, with 7 nucleotides matching TRBD1. This receptor was identified in a human donor with melanoma. The CDR3 nucleotides read TGTGCCAGCAGCCCGGGGACAGCTTACTATGGCTACACCTTC. Residues: CASSPGTAYYGYTF. The variable domain in full, completed from reference TRBV5-6 and TRBJ1-2, reads DAGVTQSPTHLIKTRGQQVTLRCSPKSGHDTVSWYQQALGQGPQFIFQYYEEEERQRGNFPDRFSGHQFPNYSSELNVNALLLGDSALYLCASSPGTAYYGYTFGSGTRLTVV.